This T cell receptor beta chain was identified in a study of T cells after yellow fever vaccination. On the study more broadly: When fractions had low cell numbers, they were prepared with SMART-Seq v4 Ultra Low Input. General observations from the study: Although most clonotypes did not, a small share appeared in both CD4 and CD8 compartments. High-abundance clonotypes from the bulk population could contaminate FACS-sorted repertoires.

As regards this clonotype: No antigen is known for it.

For TCR, cDNA came from 5'RACE template switching, which added a universal primer site and UMIs. One entry per CDR3 protein, called by TCRdb with MiXCR from the 5' RACE reads. This table holds 550,000 or so distinct CDR3 sequences, about 19% found once. CDR1 is MNHEY, CDR2 SVGAGI, per germline. Trimming took 0 bases from V and 7 from J; bases not matched to a gene: 0. The CDR3 is 14 amino acids. Sequenced here: PBMCs, sampled 15 days after the yellow fever booster vaccination. This sequence originates from a man aged 30 to 39 who received the YFV17D yellow fever vaccine. The chain joins TRBV6-5 to TRBJ2-7, with 13 positions matching TRBD2. The CDR3 nucleotides are TGTGCCAGCAGTTACTCGACTAGCGGGGGGGAGCAGTACTTC. The encoded protein is CASSYSTSGGEQYF.